This T cell receptor beta chain was retrieved from a study of post-analysis software for immune sequencing data. Study-level results: The normalized Chao1 diversity of multiple sclerosis patients was significantly lower than that of controls. Co-batched samples clustered tightly together by F measure. Patients used several TRBV segments, including TRBV5-6, TRBV5-1 and TRBV20-1, more often than controls.

Comment on this clonotype: Its cognate antigen is unknown.

The CDR3 sequence is 15 residues long. V gave up 5 bases and J gave up 1 base, with 14 bases separating them. Germline CDR1 is SGHAT and CDR2 is FQNNGV. The library was made from cDNA and included unique molecular identifiers. Some 500,000 cDNA molecules were recovered from an input of roughly 0.85 to 10 million T cells. MiXCR, run by TCRdb on the PCR reads, gives a single entry per CDR3 protein. This table holds around 400,000 distinct CDR3 sequences, roughly 38% found once. The sample comprised blood. The chain is built from TRBV11-2 and TRBJ2-5, with a weak D call TRBD1 (5 bases). The receptor was isolated from a girl under 18 with multiple sclerosis. CDR3 bases: TGTGCCAGCAGCCCCCTCAGGGCCTTCCAAGAGACCCAGTACTTC. Its translation: CASSPLRAFQETQYF.